This T cell receptor beta chain stems from a study of PD-1 blockade in classical Hodgkin lymphoma. Study-level points and caveats: Complete responders had baseline diversity similar to newly diagnosed patients.

This CDR3 comprises 16 residues. V was pared by 2 bases and J by 3 bases, with 11 bases between. Germline CDR1 reads SGHAT; CDR2 reads FQDESV (reference sequence). Note on this clone: Its target is not known.

Sequenced by immunoSEQ multiplex PCR; TCRdb stores in-frame clones only, minus some. The sample carries some 150,000 clones, less than 80% recorded once. Brentuximab vedotin exposure varied among the patients, all of whom had relapsed after autologous stem cell transplantation. The source material was peripheral blood mononuclear cells (PBMCs), sampled before the second cycle of nivolumab. The V call is TRBV11-1, the J call TRBJ2-6; D possibly corresponds to TRBD1 (6 bases). The sequence came from a human donor with classical Hodgkin lymphoma. The CDR3: CASSLNRASGANVLTF. In DNA form, the CDR3 reads TGTGCCAGCAGCTTAAACAGGGCAAGTGGGGCCAACGTCCTGACTTTC.